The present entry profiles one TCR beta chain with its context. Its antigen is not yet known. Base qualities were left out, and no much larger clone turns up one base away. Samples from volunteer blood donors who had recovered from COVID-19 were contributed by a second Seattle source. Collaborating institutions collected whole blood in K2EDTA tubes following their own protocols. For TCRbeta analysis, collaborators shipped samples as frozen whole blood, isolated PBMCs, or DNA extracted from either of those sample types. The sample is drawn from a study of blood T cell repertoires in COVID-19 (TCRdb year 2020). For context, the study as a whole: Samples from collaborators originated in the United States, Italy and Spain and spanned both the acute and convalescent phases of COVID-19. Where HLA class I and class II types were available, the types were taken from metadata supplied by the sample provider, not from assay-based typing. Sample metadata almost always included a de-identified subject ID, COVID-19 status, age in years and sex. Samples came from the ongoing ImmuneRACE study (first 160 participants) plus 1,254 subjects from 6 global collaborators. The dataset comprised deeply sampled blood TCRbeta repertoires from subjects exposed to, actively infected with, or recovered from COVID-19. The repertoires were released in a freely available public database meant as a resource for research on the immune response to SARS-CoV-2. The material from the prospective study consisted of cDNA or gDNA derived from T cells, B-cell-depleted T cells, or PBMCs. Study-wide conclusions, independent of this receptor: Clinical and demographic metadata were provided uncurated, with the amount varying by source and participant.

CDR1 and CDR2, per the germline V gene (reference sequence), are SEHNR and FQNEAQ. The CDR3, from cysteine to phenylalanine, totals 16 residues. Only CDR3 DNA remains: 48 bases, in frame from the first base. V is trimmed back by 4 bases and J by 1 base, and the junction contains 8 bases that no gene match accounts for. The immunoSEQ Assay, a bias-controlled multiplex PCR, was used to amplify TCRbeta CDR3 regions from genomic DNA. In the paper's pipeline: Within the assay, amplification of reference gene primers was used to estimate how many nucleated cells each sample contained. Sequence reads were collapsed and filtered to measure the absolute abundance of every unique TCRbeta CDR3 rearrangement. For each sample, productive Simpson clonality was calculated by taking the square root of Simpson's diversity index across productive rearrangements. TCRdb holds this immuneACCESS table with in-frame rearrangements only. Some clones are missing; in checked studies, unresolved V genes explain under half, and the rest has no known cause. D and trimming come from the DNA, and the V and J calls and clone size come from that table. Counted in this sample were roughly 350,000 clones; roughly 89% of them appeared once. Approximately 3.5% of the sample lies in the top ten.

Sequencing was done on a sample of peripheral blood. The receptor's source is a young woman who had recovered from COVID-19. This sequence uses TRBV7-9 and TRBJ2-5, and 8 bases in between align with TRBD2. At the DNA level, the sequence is TGTGCCAGCAGCTCCGCGGGGGGACTTACCCAAGAGACCCAGTACTTC. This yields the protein CASSSAGGLTQETQYF.